Below are 15 T cell receptor beta chains sequenced from a single sample in a study of regulatory dendritic cells for organ transplantation. The repertoire was sequenced with immunoSEQ multiplex PCR; TCRdb's copy has only in-frame clones and lacks some. The sample holds several thousand clones, 71% seen once. Sorted T cells were CFSE-labeled and cultured approximately five days with allogeneic regulatory or mature dendritic cells at 1:10. These TCRs' antigens remain unknown. Specimen: memory CD8+ T cells from blood cultured with dendritic cells. Sample subset: CD45RO+ memory T cells. The receptors originated from a human donor in good health.

The chain carries TRBV29-1 and TRBJ2-3; no clear D gene. Trimming took 0 bases from V and 8 from J, leaving 12 bases between them. This CDR3 spans 13 amino acids. Per the germline V gene, CDR1 is SQVTM and CDR2 is ANQGSEA. This chain's CDR3 is CSVEDRTAATQYF. The CDR3, as DNA: TGCAGCGTTGAAGATCGAACGGCAGCTACGCAGTATTTT.

This chain uses TRBV7-6 with TRBJ2-5; a weak D match, TRBD1 (5 bases). V shed 3 bases and J shed 4 bases, with 12 bases lying between them. Germline V lookup: CDR1 SGHVS, CDR2 FNYEAQ. The CDR3 has 14 residues. The CDR3 bases are TGTGCCAGCAGCTTGGGGCCCTTCCCAGAGACCCAGTACTTC. Amino acids: CASSLGPFPETQYF. Full variable domain (missing parts from reference TRBV7-6 and TRBJ2-5): GAGVSQSPRYKVTKRGQDVALRCDPISGHVSLYWYRQALGQGPEFLTYFNYEAQQDKSGLPNDRFSAERPEGSISTLTIQRTEQRDSAMYRCASSLGPFPETQYFGPGTRLLVL.

The chain has TRBV11-2 and TRBJ1-4; the D gene is possibly TRBD1 (6 bases). Germline CDR1 reads SGHAT; CDR2 reads FQNNGV. Between the trimmed V and J ends, which lost 2 bases and 0 bases, there was a span of 7 bases. This CDR3 is built from 15 residues. This CDR3 is CASSLPGATNEKLFF. CDR3 in DNA: TGTGCCAGCAGCTTACCAGGGGCAACTAATGAAAAACTGTTTTTT.

The chain links TRBV2 to TRBJ1-3; 7 bases align to TRBD1. Trimming took 4 bases from V and 0 from J; bases not matched to a gene: 24. Looked up from germline, CDR1 is SNHLY and CDR2 is FYNNEI. The CDR3 totals 22 residues. DNA for the CDR3: TGTGCCAGCAGTGTTTCCCGCAGGCATAGGGGGATTGGGGACAGCTCTGGAAACACCATATATTTT. This sequence encodes CASSVSRRHRGIGDSSGNTIYF. Full variable domain (rest looked up from reference TRBV2 and TRBJ1-3): EPEVTQTPSHQVTQMGQEVILRCVPISNHLYFYWYRQILGQKVEFLVSFYNNEISEKSEIFDDQFSVERPDGSNFTLKIRSTKLEDSAMYFCASSVSRRHRGIGDSSGNTIYFGEGSWLTVV.

Only one count was recorded for this clone. The V and J genes are TRBV19 and TRBJ2-4; 7 positions match TRBD1. The CDR3 has 15 amino acids. CDR1 is LNHDA, CDR2 SQIVND, per germline (reference sequence). The V and J ends lost 3 bases and 8 bases, in that order; junction bases with no gene match: 10. The chain's CDR3 is CASSIPRQGLDIQYF. DNA for the CDR3: TGTGCCAGTAGTATTCCTCGACAGGGATTGGACATTCAGTACTTC.

The rearrangement uses TRBV23-1 and TRBJ2-7; 7 bases agree with TRBD1. TRBV23-1 is recorded as an ORF, its role being uncertain. This CDR3 comprises 17 residues. V dropped 0 bases and J dropped 0; count of bases not matched to a gene: 8. CDR3 sequence reads: CASSQSNPRGSSYEQYF. CDR3 in DNA: TGCGCCAGCAGTCAATCGAACCCCAGGGGGTCCTCCTACGAGCAGTACTTC.

V and J are TRBV9 and TRBJ2-1; 12 positions match TRBD2. V was pared by 3 bases and J by 7 bases, with 8 bases of the junction left unmatched. The CDR3 is 16 amino acids. Germline CDR1 is SGDLS and CDR2 is YYNGEE. CDR3 sequence reads: CASSASTGLAGNEQFF. CDR3 nucleotides: TGTGCCAGCAGCGCCTCGACTGGACTAGCGGGAAATGAGCAGTTCTTC. Full variable domain (missing parts from reference TRBV9 and TRBJ2-1): DSGVTQTPKHLITATGQRVTLRCSPRSGDLSVYWYQQSLDQGLQFLIQYYNGEERAKGNILERFSAQQFPDLHSELNLSSLELGDSALYFCASSASTGLAGNEQFFGPGTRLTVL.

The chain joins TRBV27 to TRBJ1-4; D is ambiguous. Trimming took off 5 bases at V and 7 bases at J, with 14 bases between the two ends. Germline-derived CDR1 and CDR2 are MNHEY and SMNVEV (reference sequence). The length of the CDR3 is 14 residues. Here the CDR3 DNA reads TGTGCCAGCAGTGTCCTCCGAGGGAGTGAAAAACTGTTTTTT. The encoded protein is CASSVLRGSEKLFF.

This sequence joins TRBV19 and TRBJ2-1; tentatively, D is TRBD1 (5 bases). V gave up 7 bases and J gave up 5 bases, with 15 bases separating them. This CDR3 is built from 14 residues. Germline loops: CDR1 LNHDA, CDR2 SQIVND (reference sequence). The DNA of the CDR3 is TGTGCCAGTAAGGGGAACAGACGAGACAATGAGCAGTTCTTC. Protein product: CASKGNRRDNEQFF.

The chain links TRBV12-5 to TRBJ2-7, with 15 bases fitting TRBD2. This CDR3 comprises 17 residues. The ends lost 7 bases at V and 3 bases at J; junction bases unmatched: 10. Germline-derived CDR1 and CDR2 are LGHNT and FRNRAP. The CDR3 here is CASAQSGLAGGHYEQYF. In DNA, the CDR3 is TGTGCTAGTGCCCAAAGCGGACTAGCGGGAGGGCACTACGAGCAGTACTTC.

The rearrangement joins TRBV30 to TRBJ1-2, with D uncertain. This CDR3 region has 12 residues. CDR1 is GTSNPN, CDR2 SVGIG, per germline (reference sequence). V gave up 3 bases and J gave up 4 bases, with 9 bases separating them. The CDR3 spells CAWREVGYGYTF. The CDR3 DNA follows: TGTGCCTGGAGGGAGGTGGGCTATGGCTACACCTTC.

This chain links TRBV19 with TRBJ2-3, with 8 bases fitting TRBD1. The germline V gene has CDR1 LNHDA and CDR2 SQIVND (reference sequence). V gave up 8 bases and J gave up 2 bases; unmatched junction bases: 9. The CDR3 has 15 amino acids. The CDR3 loop reads CASEDGQGITDTQYF. CDR3 sequence (DNA): TGTGCCAGTGAGGATGGACAGGGAATCACAGATACGCAGTATTTT.

This clone was seen once. This rearrangement joins TRBV11-1 to TRBJ2-7, with D perhaps assigned TRBD1 or TRBD2 (6 bases each). Trimming shortened V by 2 bases and J by 1 base, and 12 bases separated the two germline ends. CDR3 length equals 15 residues. Germline V gene sequence: CDR1 SGHAT, CDR2 FQDESV (reference sequence). DNA for the CDR3: TGTGCCAGCAGCTTATCCGGGGGCGTTTCCTACGAGCAGTACTTC. Residues: CASSLSGGVSYEQYF.

The CDR3 DNA sequence: TGTGCCAGCAGCACTCCGGGACTAGCGAGAGGGGAGCAGTTCTTC. Translated, it gives CASSTPGLARGEQFF. The chain employs TRBV6-5 and TRBJ2-1, with 10 positions matching TRBD2. Germline CDR1 reads MNHEY; CDR2 reads SVGAGI. The CDR3 spans 15 residues. V shed 6 bases, J shed 10 bases, and the junction held 12 bases outside the gene matches.

The J gene is TRBJ1-2, the V gene TRBV6-5; possibly TRBD1 for D (6 bases). The germline gives CDR1 MNHEY, CDR2 SVGAGI. V lost 2 bases and J lost 4, with 8 bases in between. The CDR3 is made up of 13 amino acids. The CDR3 DNA reads TGTGCCAGCAGTTACGGGGGGGCCTATGGCTACACCTTC. Amino acids: CASSYGGAYGYTF.